Sequencing of this T cell receptor beta chain was carried out in a study of shared clonotypes between healthy human individuals. The germline V gene has CDR1 MNHEY and CDR2 SMNVEV (reference sequence). CDR3 size: 19 residues. V was pared by 5 bases and J by 7 bases, with 33 bases between. The donors were all Caucasian adults (living in Nashville, Tennessee). Genomic DNA from each subset was divided evenly over several immunoSEQ plates. Measured with immunoSEQ multiplex PCR; TCRdb has only the in-frame clones, and not every one. The profile shows about 330,000 clones, roughly 70% of them singletons. The TCR was taken from a man aged 25 to 45 in good health. Sequenced sample: memory CD4+ T cells sorted from blood. The sample's subset: CD45RA-negative fraction. The chain joins TRBV27 to TRBJ2-7, with D possibly being TRBD2 (6 bases). CDR3 residues: CASSPRGGALVVSSFEQYF. CDR3 sequence (DNA): TGTGCCAGCAGTCCCCGGGGCGGGGCTCTAGTCGTATCTTCGTTTGAGCAGTACTTC.